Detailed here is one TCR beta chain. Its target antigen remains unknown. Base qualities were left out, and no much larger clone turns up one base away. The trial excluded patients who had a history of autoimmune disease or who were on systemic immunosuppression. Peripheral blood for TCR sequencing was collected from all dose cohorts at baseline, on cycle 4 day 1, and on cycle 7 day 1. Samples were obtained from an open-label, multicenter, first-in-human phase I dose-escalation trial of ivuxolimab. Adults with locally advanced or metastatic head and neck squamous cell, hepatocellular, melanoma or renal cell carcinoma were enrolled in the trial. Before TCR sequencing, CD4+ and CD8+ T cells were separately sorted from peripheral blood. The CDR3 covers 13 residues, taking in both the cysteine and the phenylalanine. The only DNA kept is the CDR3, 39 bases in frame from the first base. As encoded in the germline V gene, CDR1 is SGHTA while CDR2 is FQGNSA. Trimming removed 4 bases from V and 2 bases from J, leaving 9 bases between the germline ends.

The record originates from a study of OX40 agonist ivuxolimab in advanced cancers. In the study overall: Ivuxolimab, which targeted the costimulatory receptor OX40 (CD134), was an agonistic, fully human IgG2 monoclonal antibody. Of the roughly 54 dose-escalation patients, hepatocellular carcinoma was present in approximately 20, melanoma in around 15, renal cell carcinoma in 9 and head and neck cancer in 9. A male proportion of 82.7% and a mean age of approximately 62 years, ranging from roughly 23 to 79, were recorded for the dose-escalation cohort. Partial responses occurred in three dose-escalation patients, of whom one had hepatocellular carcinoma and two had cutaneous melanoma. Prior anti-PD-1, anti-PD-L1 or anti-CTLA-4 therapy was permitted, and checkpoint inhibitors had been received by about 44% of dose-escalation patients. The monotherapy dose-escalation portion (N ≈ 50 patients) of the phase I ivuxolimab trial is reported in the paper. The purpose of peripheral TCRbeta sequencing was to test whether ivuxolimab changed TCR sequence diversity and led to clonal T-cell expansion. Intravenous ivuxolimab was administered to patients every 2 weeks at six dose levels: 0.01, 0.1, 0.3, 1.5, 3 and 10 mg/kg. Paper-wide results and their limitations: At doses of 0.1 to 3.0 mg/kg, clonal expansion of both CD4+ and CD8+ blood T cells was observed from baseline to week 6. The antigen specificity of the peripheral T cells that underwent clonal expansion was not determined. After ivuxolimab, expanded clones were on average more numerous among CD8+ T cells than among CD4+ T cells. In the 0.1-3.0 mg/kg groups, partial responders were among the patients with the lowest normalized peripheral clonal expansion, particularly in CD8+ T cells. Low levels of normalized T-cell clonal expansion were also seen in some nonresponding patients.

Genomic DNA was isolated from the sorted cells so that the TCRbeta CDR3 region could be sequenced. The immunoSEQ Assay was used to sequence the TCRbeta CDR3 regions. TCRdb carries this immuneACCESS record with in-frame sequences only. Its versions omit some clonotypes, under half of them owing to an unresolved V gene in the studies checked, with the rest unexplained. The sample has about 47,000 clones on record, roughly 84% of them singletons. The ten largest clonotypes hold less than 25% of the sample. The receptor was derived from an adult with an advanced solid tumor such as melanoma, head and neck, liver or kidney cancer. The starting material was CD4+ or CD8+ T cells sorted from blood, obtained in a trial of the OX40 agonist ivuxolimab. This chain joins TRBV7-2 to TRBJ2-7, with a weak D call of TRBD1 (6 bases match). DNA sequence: TGTGCCAGCAGCTCGGCAGGGGCCTACGAGCAGTACTTC. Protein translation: CASSSAGAYEQYF.